Sequencing of this T cell receptor beta chain was carried out in a study of cytomegalovirus exposure and HLA in healthy donors. PCR was performed using 60 Vbeta and 13 Jbeta primers. TCRdb's table, derived via immunoSEQ multiplex PCR, lists solely in-frame clones and lacks some. The data hold 100,000 to 150,000 clones, with approximately 71% observed a single time. On this clone: The antigen is undetermined.

General study results and limits: In a later analysis, fewer than 20,000 TCR beta sequences were associated with HLA alleles at 0.05 false discovery rate.

The V and J ends lost 3 bases and 12 bases respectively, with 15 bases between them. CDR1 is SGHNT, CDR2 YYREEE, per germline (reference sequence). The CDR3 extends over 12 amino acids. The chain joins TRBV5-4 to TRBJ1-1; D remains unclear. This TCR was recovered from a woman in her fifties or sixties in good health and CMV-seronegative. The source material was PBMCs. As DNA, the CDR3 is TGTGCCAGCAGCTCAGGACTCCGTTCGCCTTTCTTT. Translating gives CASSSGLRSPFF.